Below are 19 T cell receptor beta chains sequenced from a single sample in a study of Ad26.COV2.S vaccination and SARS-CoV-2 variants. Profiled with immunoSEQ multiplex PCR; TCRdb holds only in-frame clones, not every one. The sample has roughly 500,000 clones, roughly 87% seen once. Specified treatment: 19 received Ad26.COV2.S at low or high dose, single or two shots; 5 received placebo; per-sample allocation not given. Repertoires come from day 63 after the first vaccine or placebo injection. Material: peripheral blood, obtained in a trial of Ad26.COV2.S vaccine versus placebo. The receptors shown here come from a person between 18 and 59 years old who received the Ad26.COV2.S COVID-19 vaccine or a placebo.

This chain joins TRBV28 and TRBJ2-3, with 11 bases fitting TRBD2. V trimming: 7 bases; J trimming: 0 bases; junction bases outside the gene matches: 15. The CDR3 totals 19 residues. The germline V gene has CDR1 MDHEN and CDR2 SYDVKM. CDR3 sequence: CASNSESSSGGSSTDTQYF. The DNA for the CDR3 is TGTGCCAGCAACTCGGAGTCTTCTAGCGGGGGGTCTAGCACAGATACGCAGTATTTT.

This clone was observed a single time. The J gene is TRBJ2-1, the V gene TRBV25-1; 10 positions match TRBD1. V trimming: 1 base; J trimming: 7 bases; junction bases outside the gene matches: 13. The CDR3 length is 18 residues. Germline CDR1 and CDR2: MGHDK and SYGVNS. CDR3 amino acids: CASSESRGGTGDFNEQFF. The CDR3, as DNA: TGTGCCAGCAGTGAATCACGTGGTGGGACAGGGGACTTTAATGAGCAGTTCTTC.

The chain is built from TRBV28 and TRBJ1-2, with TRBD1 matching 8 bases. The J segment lost 7 bases and the V segment lost 6 bases, leaving 10 bases of the junction unmatched. The CDR3 extends over 14 amino acids. CDR1 and CDR2 from the germline V gene are MDHEN and SYDVKM. CDR3 sequence: CASSLPGGAGGYTF. CDR3 DNA sequence: TGTGCCAGCAGCTTACCAGGGGGCGCGGGTGGCTACACCTTC.

The genes are TRBV14 and TRBJ2-1, with D unclear. The CDR3 is made up of 16 amino acids. Germline CDR1 is SGHDN and CDR2 is FVKESK. V lost 6 bases, J lost 2 bases, and 17 bases lay in between. CDR3 nucleotides: TGTGCCAGCAGTCCGACGGGTCCCGAAACCTACAATGAGCAGTTCTTC. It yields the protein CASSPTGPETYNEQFF.

The chain joins TRBV5-6 to TRBJ2-2; maybe TRBD1 (5 bases). V gave up 1 base and J gave up 2 bases, with 9 bases separating them. This CDR3 has 15 amino acids. Germline CDR1 reads SGHDT; CDR2 reads YYEEEE. CDR3 in amino acids: CASSLYRNNTGELFF. The CDR3 DNA is TGTGCCAGCAGCTTGTACAGGAACAACACCGGGGAGCTGTTTTTT.

The chain carries TRBV4-1 and TRBJ2-3, with 10 positions matching TRBD2. Germline V gene lookup returns CDR1 MGHRA and CDR2 YSYEKL. The junction had 8 bases not matched to a gene; V was cut back by 4 bases and J by 4 bases. CDR3 size: 16 residues. CDR3 nucleotide sequence: TGCGCCAGCAGCCGCCCCGGGAGCGGGAGGGCAGATACGCAGTATTTT. Translated, it gives CASSRPGSGRADTQYF.

The chain employs TRBV4-1 and TRBJ1-1; TRBD1 is a possible D gene (5 bases). V lost 0 bases to trimming and J lost 11 bases, with 19 bases between them. The CDR3 covers 15 residues. CDR1 and CDR2 from the germline V gene are MGHRA and YSYEKL. DNA for the CDR3: TGCGCCAGCAGCCAAGAAGCGTTGTTTGGGACGGGTGCTTTCTTT. Protein sequence: CASSQEALFGTGAFF.

V and J are TRBV27 and TRBJ2-7, with D perhaps TRBD2 (5 bases). CDR3 length: 13 residues. The ends were cut back, 6 bases at V and 3 bases at J, with 12 bases in the middle. CDR1 is MNHEY, CDR2 SMNVEV, per germline (reference sequence). CDR3 loop: CASRHPAGYEQYF. DNA of the CDR3: TGTGCCAGCAGGCACCCCGCGGGCTACGAGCAGTACTTC.

The chain carries TRBV3-1 (or the pseudogene TRBV3-2) and TRBJ2-4, with 8 bases aligning to TRBD1. V gave up 1 base and J gave up 5 bases; unmatched junction bases: 4. The CDR3 length is 15 residues. Germline V CDR1 and CDR2: LGHDT, YNNKEL (reference sequence). The CDR3 region has the DNA TGTGCCAGCAGCCAAGGGTCCAGGGGGCAAAACATTCAGTACTTC. Translation: CASSQGSRGQNIQYF.

The chain recombines TRBV28 with TRBJ2-5; D may correspond to TRBD1 or TRBD2 (5 bases each). This CDR3 has 13 residues. V shed 7 bases and J shed 4 bases, with 13 bases lying between them. The V gene's germline CDR1 is MDHEN and CDR2 SYDVKM. CDR3 in amino acids: CASTPGPGETQYF. CDR3 DNA: TGTGCCAGCACCCCGGGGCCTGGAGAGACCCAGTACTTC.

The chain links TRBV15 to TRBJ2-3, with 12 bases that match TRBD2. The CDR3 consists of 16 residues. V was clipped by 1 base and J by 2 bases; unmatched bases: 1. Germline CDR1 reads LNHNV; CDR2 reads YYDKDF (reference sequence). CDR3 coding DNA: TGTGCCACCAGCAGAGGGACTAGCGGGAACACAGATACGCAGTATTTT. This sequence encodes CATSRGTSGNTDTQYF. The full variable domain, in which reference TRBV15 and TRBJ2-3 provide the parts outside the CDR3, is DAMVIQNPRYQVTQFGKPVTLSCSQTLNHNVMYWYQQKSSQAPKLLFHYYDKDFNNEADTPDNFQSRRPNTSFCFLDIRSPGLGDTAMYLCATSRGTSGNTDTQYFGPGTRLTVL.

A few counts support this clone. The rearrangement joins TRBV28 to TRBJ2-3; possible D gene TRBD2, 5 bases. The CDR3 consists of 18 residues. Trimming cost V 5 bases and J 8 bases, with 29 bases left between them. Germline values: CDR1 MDHEN, CDR2 SYDVKM. The CDR3 loop reads CASSPRWLGLPIGFTQYF. As DNA, the CDR3 is TGTGCCAGCAGTCCCCGTTGGTTAGGACTCCCTATTGGTTTTACGCAGTATTTT.

The V gene is TRBV6-5, the J gene TRBJ2-7, with 11 bases identical to TRBD1. CDR3 length equals 13 residues. V was pared by 11 bases and J by 1 base, with 4 bases of the junction left unmatched. CDR1 is MNHEY and CDR2 is SVGAGI in the germline V gene. CDR3 coding DNA: TGTGCCGGCGGGACAGGGGGTTCCTACGAGCAGTACTTC. It encodes CAGGTGGSYEQYF.

The CDR3 bases are TGCGCCAGCAGCTTGGCCGGGTTGGGCACTGAAGCTTTCTTT. Translating it yields CASSLAGLGTEAFF. The chain links TRBV5-1 to TRBJ1-1; no clear D. CDR1 SGHRS and CDR2 YFSETQ come from the germline V gene. The V end was cut by 0 bases, the J end by 4 bases, with 10 bases between. The CDR3 contains 14 residues.

The chain couples TRBV30 to TRBJ2-6; D is unresolved. V lost 2 bases to trimming and J lost 1 base, with 3 bases between them. CDR1 is GTSNPN, CDR2 SVGIG, per germline (reference sequence). The CDR3 is made up of 13 amino acids. CDR3 DNA sequence: TGTGCCTGGAGTACTTCTGGGGCCAACGTCCTGACTTTC. Protein: CAWSTSGANVLTF.

J is TRBJ2-5 and V is TRBV6-5; tentative D call: TRBD1 (5 bases). Trimming removed 6 bases from V and 6 bases from J, with 17 bases in between. This CDR3 is built from 14 residues. Germline values: CDR1 MNHEY, CDR2 SVGAGI. The CDR3, as DNA: TGTGCCAGCAGCCCACTGTCCAGGGTGAAGACCCAGTACTTC. Protein product: CASSPLSRVKTQYF.

The chain combines TRBV15 with TRBJ1-1; D is unresolved. Germline V gives CDR1 LNHNV, CDR2 YYDKDF (reference sequence). The CDR3 is 15 amino acids. The ends were cut back, 2 bases at V and 3 bases at J, with 13 bases in the middle. CDR3 in amino acids: CATSRTKLGDTEAFF. The CDR3 nucleotides are TGTGCCACCAGCAGAACGAAACTCGGGGACACTGAAGCTTTCTTT.

The J gene is TRBJ2-7, the V gene TRBV6-5, with D maybe TRBD1 (6 bases). The V end was cut by 10 bases, the J end by 4 bases, with 20 bases between. This CDR3 comprises 14 residues. Germline assignment: CDR1 MNHEY and CDR2 SVGAGI. The CDR3 DNA follows: TGTGCCATTCGCCGATGGGGGCAGGGGTACGAGCAGTACTTC. Residues: CAIRRWGQGYEQYF.

The rearrangement uses TRBV3-1 (or the pseudogene TRBV3-2) and TRBJ2-5, with D perhaps TRBD2 (5 bases). Germline-derived CDR1 and CDR2 are LGHDT and YNNKEL (reference sequence). With 2 bases removed from V and 9 bases from J, the gap between germline ends came to 19 bases. The CDR3 consists of 15 residues. The CDR3 bases are TGTGCCAGCAGCCAAACACCGGGATCTCGGGCGGCCCAGTACTTC. Translation gives CASSQTPGSRAAQYF.